This TCR beta chain was documented in a study of memory CD4+ T cells and cytomegalovirus serostatus. This table comes from immunoSEQ multiplex PCR, and its TCRdb copy is limited to in-frame clones, with some not included. The table has over 75,000 clones, roughly 80% seen once; the top ten hold approximately 4%. Single viable CD3+CD4+CD8-CD45RO+ cells were sorted as the memory CD4+ T cells. Germline CDR1 is SGHVS and CDR2 is FQNEAQ. This CDR3 is built from 18 residues. V was pared by 2 bases and J by 0 bases, with 9 bases of the junction left unmatched. In the case of this clone: The antigen is undetermined.

General observations from the study: CD4+ memory repertoires contained about two fifths of the roughly 160 reported CMV TCRbeta sequences.

The source is an adult in good health and CMV-seropositive. Sequencing was performed on memory CD4+ T cells from blood. The chain recombines TRBV7-8 with TRBJ2-3; 9 bases line up with TRBD2. The CDR3 region has the DNA TGTGCCAGCAGCTTACTACTAGCGGGCGTCGCTAGCACAGATACGCAGTATTTT. Its translation is CASSLLLAGVASTDTQYF.